One and the same sample provided the 20 T cell receptor beta chains below, sequenced in a study of T-cell memory formation after mild COVID-19. TCRdb independently ran MiXCR on the 5' RACE reads; one entry per CDR3 protein. The repertoire holds approximately 150,000 distinct CDR3 sequences, with about an eighth as singletons. Sequenced material: PBMCs or a T cell subset sorted from them (not recorded which). These receptors originate from a man between 18 and 29 years old who had mild COVID-19 (a few samples of this study predate the infection). Cell type and time point are not known.

This clonotype was seen a handful of times. The V and J genes are TRBV6-1 and TRBJ1-4; D is unresolved. Germline-derived CDR1 and CDR2 are MNHNS and SASEGT. The V end was cut by 8 bases, the J end by 4 bases, with 11 bases between. This CDR3 has 13 residues. The CDR3 DNA reads as TGTGCCAGCTCACGGGGTCTTAATGAAAAACTGTTTTTT. It codes for CASSRGLNEKLFF.

The J gene is TRBJ2-5, the V gene TRBV7-8; D could derive from TRBD1 or TRBD2 (6 bases each). The CDR3 runs to 14 residues. Germline V gene data show CDR1 as SGHVS and CDR2 as FQNEAQ. V lost 7 bases and J 1 base, leaving 13 bases between the germline ends. The CDR3 bases are TGTGCCAGCAATACGGGGGCCTTCCAAGAGACCCAGTACTTC. Protein product: CASNTGAFQETQYF.

This chain uses TRBV19 with TRBJ1-1; D call uncertain. The V end lost 1 base, the J end lost 5 bases, and 11 bases lay between the germline ends. The CDR3 is 14 residues long. The V gene's germline CDR1 is LNHDA and CDR2 SQIVND (reference sequence). CDR3 DNA sequence: TGTGCCAGTAGTATAGGGGAGGATGATACTGAAGCTTTCTTT. Its protein product is CASSIGEDDTEAFF.

The V call is TRBV7-9, the J call TRBJ1-2; TRBD1 aligns across 8 bases. The CDR3 runs 13 residues. Per the germline V gene, CDR1 is SEHNR and CDR2 is FQNEAQ (reference sequence). Trimming at V came to 4 bases and at J to 6 bases, leaving 4 bases not matched to a gene. DNA of the CDR3: TGTGCCAGCAGCTCCAGGGGGCTCGATGGCTACACCTTC. Protein product: CASSSRGLDGYTF.

This sequence joins TRBV4-1 and TRBJ2-3, with no clear D. The CDR3 has 14 residues. Trimming shortened V by 4 bases and J by 1 base, and 9 bases separated the two germline ends. The germline CDR1 and CDR2 sequences are MGHRA and YSYEKL. As DNA, the CDR3 is TGCGCCAGCAGCCCTATGGACCGCACAGATACGCAGTATTTT. This sequence encodes CASSPMDRTDTQYF.

This clonotype occurred a few times. The J gene is TRBJ2-7, the V gene TRBV7-2; D may match TRBD1 or TRBD2 (6 bases each). CDR1 and CDR2 from the germline V gene are SGHTA and FQGNSA. V shed 1 base and J shed 10 bases, with 17 bases lying between them. The CDR3 has 14 residues. In DNA, the CDR3 is TGTGCCAGCAGCTTAGGGGGGGCATCCTCCCCTCAGTACTTC. Amino acids: CASSLGGASSPQYF. Based on the CDR3 plus reference TRBV7-2 and TRBJ2-7, the full variable domain is GAGVSQSPSNKVTEKGKDVELRCDPISGHTALYWYRQSLGQGLEFLIYFQGNSAPDKSGLPSDRFSAERTGGSVSTLTIQRTQQEDSAVYLCASSLGGASSPQYFGPGTRLTVT.

This clonotype came up once. The rearrangement links TRBV24-1 to TRBJ2-7; TRBD1 matches at 7 bases. Trimming cost V 4 bases and J 7 bases; bases outside gene matches: 6. Germline-derived CDR1 and CDR2 are KGHDR and SFDVKD. This CDR3 region has 13 residues. For the CDR3, the DNA is TGTGCCACCAGTGAGTCGGACAGGTCGGAGCAGTACTTC. Translating it yields CATSESDRSEQYF.

This chain joins TRBV11-2 and TRBJ2-5; 7 bases agree with TRBD1. The V segment lost 0 bases and the J segment 4 bases; nucleotides outside the gene matches: 5. The CDR3 consists of 15 residues. Germline V gene lookup returns CDR1 SGHAT and CDR2 FQNNGV. In DNA, the CDR3 is TGTGCCAGCAGCTTAGATCACGCAGGGGGAGAGACCCAGTACTTC. It specifies CASSLDHAGGETQYF.

This clonotype has just a few counts. The chain is built from TRBV5-1 and TRBJ1-3, with no clear D. This CDR3 is 16 amino acids long. Trimming shortened V by 0 bases and J by 6 bases, and 16 bases separated the two germline ends. From germline, CDR1 is SGHRS and CDR2 YFSETQ. CDR3: CASSLGVDGLINTIYF. CDR3 sequence (DNA): TGCGCCAGCAGCTTGGGGGTTGACGGACTGATAAACACCATATATTTT. The full variable domain, rest sourced from reference TRBV5-1 and TRBJ1-3, is KAGVTQTPRYLIKTRGQQVTLSCSPISGHRSVSWYQQTPGQGLQFLFEYFSETQRNKGNFPGRFSGRQFSNSRSEMNVSTLELGDSALYLCASSLGVDGLINTIYFGEGSWLTVV.

The V call is TRBV7-2, the J call TRBJ1-1, with D possibly matching TRBD1 (5 bases). This CDR3 is 15 amino acids long. Trimming removed 5 bases at V and 0 bases at J, with 13 bases between. CDR1 SGHTA and CDR2 FQGNSA come from the germline V gene. The CDR3 nucleotides are TGTGCCAGCAGCCTCTATGGGGCCTTGAACACTGAAGCTTTCTTT. Its protein product is CASSLYGALNTEAFF.

The V and J genes are TRBV7-8 and TRBJ2-5; D might be TRBD2 (6 bases). Trimming removed 5 bases at V and 5 bases at J, with 15 bases between. Germline V gives CDR1 SGHVS, CDR2 FQNEAQ. The CDR3 is 14 residues long. CDR3 nucleotide sequence: TGTGCCAGCAGCGCGGGACCGGGCATGGAGACCCAGTACTTC. It codes for CASSAGPGMETQYF.

The chain employs TRBV7-2 and TRBJ2-4; unclear D gene. Looked up from germline, CDR1 is SGHTA and CDR2 is FQGNSA. The length of the CDR3 is 14 residues. The V end was cut by 6 bases, the J end by 0 bases, with 9 bases between. DNA for the CDR3: TGTGCCAGCAGTATAATGAGAGCCAAAAACATTCAGTACTTC. Encoded protein: CASSIMRAKNIQYF.

A few counts support this clonotype. The gene calls are TRBV5-1 and TRBJ2-5, with 7 bases matching TRBD1. This CDR3 has 16 amino acids. The trim removed 1 base at V and 0 bases at J, leaving 6 bases unmatched. The germline gives CDR1 SGHRS, CDR2 YFSETQ. The CDR3: CASSLRGQKYQETQYF. In DNA, the CDR3 is TGCGCCAGCAGCTTGAGGGGACAGAAATACCAAGAGACCCAGTACTTC.

The rearrangement uses TRBV7-9 and TRBJ2-1; 8 bases fit TRBD1. There are 15 residues in the CDR3. Germline CDR1 and CDR2: SEHNR and FQNEAQ (reference sequence). J lost 4 bases, V lost 5 bases, and 7 bases had no gene match. The CDR3 coding sequence is TGTGCCAGCAGCGCCGGACAGGGACCATACAATGAGCAGTTCTTC. This gives the protein CASSAGQGPYNEQFF.

The CDR3 is CASSSLEELFF. CDR3 DNA sequence: TGTGCCAGCAGCTCCCTCGAGGAGCTGTTTTTT. The rearrangement joins TRBV7-9 to TRBJ2-2, with D unclear. There are 11 residues in the CDR3. CDR1 and CDR2 (germline): SEHNR, FQNEAQ (reference sequence). V was cut by 4 bases and J by 10 bases, with 7 bases left in between.

This rearrangement joins TRBV2 to TRBJ1-2, with D hard to call. The CDR3 runs 11 residues. Germline CDR1 SNHLY, CDR2 FYNNEI. Trimming pared 4 bases from V and 8 bases from J, leaving 8 bases between. The CDR3 loop reads CASSAAVGYTF. CDR3 nucleotide sequence: TGTGCCAGCAGTGCCGCGGTGGGCTACACCTTC.

Only a few counts were recorded for this clonotype. The chain couples TRBV5-1 to TRBJ1-1; TRBD1 matches at 7 bases. Per germline, CDR1 SGHRS and CDR2 YFSETQ. This CDR3 has 14 amino acids. Trimming took 2 bases from V and 1 from J; bases not matched to a gene: 2. The DNA of the CDR3 is TGCGCCAGCAGCTTCCACAGGGGGAACACTGAAGCTTTCTTT. Its translation: CASSFHRGNTEAFF. Full variable domain (remainder filled in from reference TRBV5-1 and TRBJ1-1): KAGVTQTPRYLIKTRGQQVTLSCSPISGHRSVSWYQQTPGQGLQFLFEYFSETQRNKGNFPGRFSGRQFSNSRSEMNVSTLELGDSALYLCASSFHRGNTEAFFGQGTRLTVV.

The chain carries TRBV20-1 and TRBJ2-3; 12 bases match TRBD2. The CDR3 runs to 15 residues. Germline V gene sequence: CDR1 DFQATT, CDR2 SNEGSKA (reference sequence). J lost 0 bases, V lost 5 bases, and 3 bases had no gene match. The DNA for the CDR3 is TGCAGTGCTCGGACTAGCGGGGCGAGCACAGATACGCAGTATTTT. As protein: CSARTSGASTDTQYF.

This clonotype appeared many times. This chain connects TRBV20-1 to TRBJ2-1; 7 bases line up with TRBD2. This CDR3 contains 15 residues. Germline CDR1 reads DFQATT; CDR2 reads SNEGSKA (reference sequence). V dropped 0 bases and J dropped 4; count of bases not matched to a gene: 6. CDR3 sequence (DNA): TGCAGTGCTAGAGATCCCAGCGGGGCGTACAATGAGCAGTTCTTC. Translation: CSARDPSGAYNEQFF.

This sequence joins TRBV4-3 and TRBJ2-5; TRBD1 aligns across 12 bases. CDR1 and CDR2 from the germline V gene are LGHNA and YSLEER. After removal of 3 bases from V and 5 bases from J, the junction contained 4 bases not matched to a gene. The CDR3 sequence is 15 residues long. In DNA form, the CDR3 reads TGCGCCAGCAGCCACGGGACAGGGGGCTTTGAGACCCAGTACTTC. Its protein product is CASSHGTGGFETQYF.